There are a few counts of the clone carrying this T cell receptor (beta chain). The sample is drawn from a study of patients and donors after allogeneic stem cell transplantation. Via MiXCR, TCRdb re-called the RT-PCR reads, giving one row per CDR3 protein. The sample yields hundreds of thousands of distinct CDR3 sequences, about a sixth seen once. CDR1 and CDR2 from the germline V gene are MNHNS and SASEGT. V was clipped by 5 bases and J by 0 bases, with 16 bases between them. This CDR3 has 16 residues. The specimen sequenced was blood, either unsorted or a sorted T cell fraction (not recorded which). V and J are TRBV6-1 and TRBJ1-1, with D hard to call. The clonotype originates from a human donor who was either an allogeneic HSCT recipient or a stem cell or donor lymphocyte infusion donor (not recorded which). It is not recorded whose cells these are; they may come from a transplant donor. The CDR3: CASSPRAVGMNTEAFF. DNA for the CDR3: TGTGCCAGCAGTCCTCGGGCGGTGGGGATGAACACTGAAGCTTTCTTT.